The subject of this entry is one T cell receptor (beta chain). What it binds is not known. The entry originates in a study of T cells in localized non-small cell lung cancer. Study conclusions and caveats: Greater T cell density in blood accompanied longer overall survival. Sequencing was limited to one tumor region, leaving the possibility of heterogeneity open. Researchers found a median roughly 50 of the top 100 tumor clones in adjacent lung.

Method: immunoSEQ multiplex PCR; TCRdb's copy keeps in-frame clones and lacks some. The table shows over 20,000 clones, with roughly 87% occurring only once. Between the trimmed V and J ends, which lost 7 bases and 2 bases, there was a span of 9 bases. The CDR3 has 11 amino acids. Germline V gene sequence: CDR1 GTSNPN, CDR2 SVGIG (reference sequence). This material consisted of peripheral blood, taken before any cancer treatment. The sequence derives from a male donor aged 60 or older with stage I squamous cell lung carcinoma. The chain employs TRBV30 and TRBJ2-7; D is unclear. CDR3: CALTLTYEQYF. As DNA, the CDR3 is TGTGCCTTGACTCTTACCTACGAGCAGTACTTC.